These 12 T cell receptor beta chains originate from one sample sequenced in a study of blood T cell repertoires in COVID-19 (dated by TCRdb to 2018 to 2020). Libraries were constructed by the immunoSEQ multiplex PCR assay. This is the immuneACCESS table as TCRdb keeps it, with only in-frame sequences that have V and J called. A part of the clones is gone; compared with another copy, unresolved V genes explain less than half, and the rest is unexplained. For this sample there are about 87,000 clones; over 75% appear just once. The ten top clones hold 15% to 20% of the sample. Sequencing input: peripheral blood. The receptors here all came from a woman aged 80 or older with active or convalescent COVID-19.

The chain recombines TRBV29-1 with TRBJ2-6, with a possible D match to TRBD2 (6 bases). Deletions cut 3 bases from V and 4 bases from J, with 13 bases between. The CDR3 is 15 residues long. Germline V gene lookup returns CDR1 SQVTM and CDR2 ANQGSEA. This chain's CDR3 is CSVEEGRRGANVLTF. Here the CDR3 DNA reads TGCAGCGTTGAGGAGGGGCGCAGAGGGGCCAACGTCCTGACTTTC.

The chain joins TRBV19 to TRBJ1-1; no clear D gene. V lost 11 bases to trimming and J lost 3 bases, with 13 bases between them. This CDR3 is 12 amino acids long. Germline V gene data show CDR1 as LNHDA and CDR2 as SQIVND (reference sequence). The CDR3 DNA sequence: TGTGCCGCGGGTATACATGACACTGAAGCTTTCTTT. This translates into CAAGIHDTEAFF.

This rearrangement joins TRBV10-1 to TRBJ2-7, with 13 nucleotides matching TRBD2. The CDR3 is 22 amino acids. The trim removed 7 bases at V and 8 bases at J, leaving 32 bases unmatched. Germline CDR1 is WNHNN and CDR2 is SYGVQD (reference sequence). The CDR3 is CASTPVSETPGQGTSGNPKQYF. Here the CDR3 DNA reads TGCGCCAGCACCCCGGTAAGTGAGACCCCGGGTCAGGGGACTAGCGGGAACCCTAAGCAGTACTTC.

The chain carries TRBV9 and TRBJ2-7, with 9 bases fitting TRBD2. Germline CDR1 is SGDLS and CDR2 is YYNGEE. V was pared by 3 bases and J by 1 base, with 5 bases of the junction left unmatched. This CDR3 comprises 15 residues. CDR3 bases: TGTGCCAGCAGCGCCGGGACTAGCCGGTCCTACGAGCAGTACTTC. Its translation is CASSAGTSRSYEQYF.

The rearrangement links TRBV6-5 to TRBJ2-1; 8 bases map to TRBD1. Germline V gene sequence: CDR1 MNHEY, CDR2 SVGAGI. V was clipped by 5 bases and J by 4 bases; unmatched bases: 4. This CDR3 has 14 residues. This CDR3 reads CASSRGQGYNEQFF. The CDR3 bases are TGTGCCAGCAGTAGAGGACAGGGATACAATGAGCAGTTCTTC.

The rearrangement uses TRBV7-8 and TRBJ2-5, with 9 bases matching TRBD2. The ends lost 5 bases at V and 7 bases at J; junction bases unmatched: 5. The CDR3 extends over 13 amino acids. CDR1 and CDR2 from the germline V gene are SGHVS and FQNEAQ. The CDR3 DNA sequence: TGTGCCAGCAGCCGACTAGCGGAAATGACCCAGTACTTC. The encoded protein is CASSRLAEMTQYF.

This clone was seen more than once but under ten times. V gene TRBV29-1 combines with J gene TRBJ2-7; 8 bases are a match to TRBD1. The CDR3 length is 12 residues. V lost 4 bases, J lost 2 bases, and 1 base stayed unmatched. CDR1 and CDR2 (germline): SQVTM, ANQGSEA. The CDR3, as DNA: TGCAGCGTTGGGACAGGGCCCTACGAGCAGTACTTC. It translates to CSVGTGPYEQYF.

The V call is TRBV2, the J call TRBJ1-5, with 7 bases matching TRBD1. Per the germline V gene, CDR1 is SNHLY and CDR2 is FYNNEI. J was trimmed by 4 bases and V by 6 bases; bases with no gene match: 9. There are 15 residues in the CDR3. CDR3 coding DNA: TGTGCCAGCAGAGGGACAGTGACAGGAAATCAGCCCCAGCATTTT. This encodes CASRGTVTGNQPQHF. Filled out from reference TRBV2 and TRBJ1-5, the complete variable domain reads EPEVTQTPSHQVTQMGQEVILRCVPISNHLYFYWYRQILGQKVEFLVSFYNNEISEKSEIFDDQFSVERPDGSNFTLKIRSTKLEDSAMYFCASRGTVTGNQPQHFGDGTRLSIL.

This clone was detected many times. V is TRBV5-4 and J is TRBJ2-7; possible D gene TRBD2, 6 bases. The germline V gene encodes CDR1 SGHNT and CDR2 YYREEE (reference sequence). Trimming cost V 4 bases and J 3 bases, with 14 bases left between them. This CDR3 is built from 14 residues. CDR3 loop: CASSLGLGGYEQYF. The CDR3 coding sequence is TGTGCCAGCAGCCTCGGTCTGGGGGGCTACGAGCAGTACTTC.

The chain couples TRBV5-4 to TRBJ1-2; 11 nucleotides align to TRBD1. CDR1 is SGHNT and CDR2 is YYREEE in the germline V gene (reference sequence). This CDR3 comprises 15 residues. With V trimmed by 0 bases and J by 2 bases, 0 bases remained unmatched. CDR3 sequence reads: CASSLGDRGNYGYTF. CDR3 DNA: TGTGCCAGCAGCTTGGGGGACAGGGGGAACTATGGCTACACCTTC.

The chain is built from TRBV9 and TRBJ2-1, with TRBD2 matching 10 bases. The J segment lost 0 bases and the V segment lost 0 bases, leaving 9 bases of the junction unmatched. The CDR3 consists of 19 residues. Germline V CDR1 and CDR2: SGDLS, YYNGEE. The CDR3 region is CASSVGSSGGLSSYNEQFF. For the CDR3, the DNA is TGTGCCAGCAGCGTAGGGTCTAGCGGGGGTTTGAGCTCCTACAATGAGCAGTTCTTC. Combining the CDR3 with reference TRBV9 and TRBJ2-1 gives the whole variable domain DSGVTQTPKHLITATGQRVTLRCSPRSGDLSVYWYQQSLDQGLQFLIQYYNGEERAKGNILERFSAQQFPDLHSELNLSSLELGDSALYFCASSVGSSGGLSSYNEQFFGPGTRLTVL.

This chain uses TRBV30 with TRBJ2-5, with no clear D. Trimming pared 2 bases from V and 0 bases from J, leaving 7 bases between. This CDR3 is built from 13 residues. Germline loops: CDR1 GTSNPN, CDR2 SVGIG (reference sequence). CDR3 bases: TGTGCCTGGAGTTTCCTTTACCAAGAGACCCAGTACTTC. This translates into CAWSFLYQETQYF.